This note documents a single T cell receptor (beta chain) sequence. Sequencing used immunoSEQ multiplex PCR; TCRdb keeps in-frame clones, though not all of them. The sample includes about 67,000 clones, roughly 84% of them seen just once. This specimen comes from a study of OX40 agonist ivuxolimab in advanced cancers. This clonotype was obtained from an adult with an advanced solid tumor such as melanoma, head and neck, liver or kidney cancer. The sample here was CD4+ or CD8+ T cells sorted from blood, taken in a trial of the OX40 agonist ivuxolimab.

The CDR3 nucleotides are TGCGCCAGCAGCCAAGAAACAGCGACCGGAGCGGGAAACACCATATATTTT. Encoded protein: CASSQETATGAGNTIYF. The rearrangement joins TRBV4-3 to TRBJ1-3; D remains unclear. V was trimmed by 0 bases and J by 4 bases, leaving 16 bases between them. The length of the CDR3 is 17 residues. Germline CDR1 and CDR2: LGHNA and YSLEER.